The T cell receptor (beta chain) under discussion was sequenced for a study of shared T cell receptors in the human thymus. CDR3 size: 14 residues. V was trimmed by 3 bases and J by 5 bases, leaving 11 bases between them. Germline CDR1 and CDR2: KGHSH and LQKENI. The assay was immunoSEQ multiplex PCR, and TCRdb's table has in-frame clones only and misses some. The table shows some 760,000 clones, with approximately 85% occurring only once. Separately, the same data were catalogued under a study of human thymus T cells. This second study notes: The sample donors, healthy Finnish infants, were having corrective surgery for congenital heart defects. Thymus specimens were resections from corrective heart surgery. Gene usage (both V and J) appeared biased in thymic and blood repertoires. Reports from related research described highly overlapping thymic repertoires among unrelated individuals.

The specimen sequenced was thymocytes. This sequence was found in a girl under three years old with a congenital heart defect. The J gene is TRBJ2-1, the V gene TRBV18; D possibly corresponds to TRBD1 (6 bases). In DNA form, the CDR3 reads TGTGCCAGCTCACCGGGGGACACACACAATGAGCAGTTCTTC. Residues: CASSPGDTHNEQFF.